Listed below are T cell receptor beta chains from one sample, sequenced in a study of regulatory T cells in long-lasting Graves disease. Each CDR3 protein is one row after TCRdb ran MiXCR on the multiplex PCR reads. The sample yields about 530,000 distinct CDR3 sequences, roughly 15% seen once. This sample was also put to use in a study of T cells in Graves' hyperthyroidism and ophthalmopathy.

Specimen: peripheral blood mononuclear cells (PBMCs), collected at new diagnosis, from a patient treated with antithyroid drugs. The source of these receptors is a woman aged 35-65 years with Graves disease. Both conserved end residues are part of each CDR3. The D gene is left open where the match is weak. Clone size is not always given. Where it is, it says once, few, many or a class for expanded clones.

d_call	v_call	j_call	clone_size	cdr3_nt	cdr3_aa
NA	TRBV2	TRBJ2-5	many	TGTGCCAGCAGGGAGACGAACCAAGAGACCCAGTACTTC	CASRETNQETQYF
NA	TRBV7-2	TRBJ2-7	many	TGTGCCAGCAACCCCGACAGAACCTACGAGCAGTACTTC	CASNPDRTYEQYF
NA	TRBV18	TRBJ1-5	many	TGTGCCAGCTCACCAGGGCAGGGGCCAACTAATCAGCCCCAGCATTTT	CASSPGQGPTNQPQHF
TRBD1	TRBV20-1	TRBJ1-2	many	TGCAGTGCCGGGACAGACCAACCTAACTATGGCTACACCTTC	CSAGTDQPNYGYTF
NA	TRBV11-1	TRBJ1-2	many	TGTGCCAGCAGCGCAACGGACAGCTATGGCTACACCTTC	CASSATDSYGYTF
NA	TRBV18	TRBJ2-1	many	TGTGCCAGCTCAATCCTCATTAATGAGCAGTTCTTC	CASSILINEQFF
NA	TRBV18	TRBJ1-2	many	TGTGCCAGCTCACCAGAACATACTAACTATGGCTACACCTTC	CASSPEHTNYGYTF
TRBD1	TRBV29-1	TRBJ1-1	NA	TGCACCACAAGTCAGGGGGCCACTGAAGCTTTCTTT	CTTSQGATEAFF
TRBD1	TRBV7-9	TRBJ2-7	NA	TGTGCCAGCAGCTTAGGGGACAGGGGATACGAGCAGTACTTC	CASSLGDRGYEQYF
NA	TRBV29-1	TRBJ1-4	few	TGCAGCGTTGTTGGCCGCTCAACTAATGAAAAACTGTTTTTT	CSVVGRSTNEKLFF
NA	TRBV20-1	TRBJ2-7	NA	TGCAGTGCTTACAGAATTTACGAGCAGTACTTC	CSAYRIYEQYF
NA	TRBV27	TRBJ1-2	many	TGTGCCAGCAGTTTATCTAGAGGTCCCTATGGCTACACCTTC	CASSLSRGPYGYTF
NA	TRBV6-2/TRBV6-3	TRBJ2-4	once	TGTGCCATCAGCCGGGGCCTAGGCAAAAACATTCAGTACTTC	CAISRGLGKNIQYF
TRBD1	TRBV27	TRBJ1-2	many	TGTGCCAGCAGTATTGCCGGACAGGGGCGATATGGCTACACCTTC	CASSIAGQGRYGYTF
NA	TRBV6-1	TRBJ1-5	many	TGTGCCAGCAGCCTCAGAGAGGGCATAGGGGAGAGCCAGCCCCAGCATTTT	CASSLREGIGESQPQHF
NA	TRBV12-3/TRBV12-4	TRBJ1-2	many	TGTGCCAGCAGTCCTCATTCGGATGGCTACACCTTC	CASSPHSDGYTF
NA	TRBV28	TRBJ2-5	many	TGTGCCAGCAATCCGGACAGCCAAGAGACCCAGTACTTC	CASNPDSQETQYF
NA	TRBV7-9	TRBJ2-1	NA	TGTGCCAGCAGCTTAGGTTCAGCTTACAATGAGCAGTTCTTC	CASSLGSAYNEQFF
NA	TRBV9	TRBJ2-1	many	TGTGCCAGCAGCGTCAGGCGGGACAATGAGCAGTTCTTC	CASSVRRDNEQFF
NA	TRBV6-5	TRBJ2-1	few	TGTGCCAGCAGTTACTCGCAGCCTTCCAATGAGCAGTTCTTC	CASSYSQPSNEQFF
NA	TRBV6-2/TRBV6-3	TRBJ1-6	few	TGTGCCAGCAGTTTTCGGGCAGAGAGAAATTCACCCCTCCACTTT	CASSFRAERNSPLHF
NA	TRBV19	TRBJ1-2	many	TGTGCCAGTACTCCAACGGATGCCGGCGGCTACACCTTC	CASTPTDAGGYTF
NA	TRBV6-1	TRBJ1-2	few	TGTGCCAGCAGTGAAGCGCAAGGCAGCTATGGCTACACCTTC	CASSEAQGSYGYTF
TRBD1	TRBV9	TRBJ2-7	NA	TGTGCCAGCAGCGTAGAGGGGACAGGGGGCAACGAGCAGTACTTC	CASSVEGTGGNEQYF
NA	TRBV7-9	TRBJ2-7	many	TGTGCCAGCAGCTTCGTGGCTGAAAACTACGAGCAGTACTTC	CASSFVAENYEQYF
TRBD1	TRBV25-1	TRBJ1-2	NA	TGTGCCAGCAGTGAATTTCCGGTCGGGGGACAGGGGACTTCTTTCTATGGCTACACCTTC	CASSEFPVGGQGTSFYGYTF
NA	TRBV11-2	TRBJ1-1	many	TGTGCCAGCAGCTTAGTCGGGGGCGATAACACTGAAGCTTTCTTT	CASSLVGGDNTEAFF
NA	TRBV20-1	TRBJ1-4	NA	TGCAGTGCGGACCCCCCGCAGGGGACTCCAACTAATGAAAAACTGTTTTTT	CSADPPQGTPTNEKLFF
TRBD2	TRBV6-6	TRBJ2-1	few	TGTGCCAGCAGTTACTCGGCCCCTGGGACTAGCGGGGAGGGGTCCTACAATGAGCAGTTCTTC	CASSYSAPGTSGEGSYNEQFF
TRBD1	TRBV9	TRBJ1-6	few	TGTGCCAGCAGCAGCGGACAGGAAAATTCACCCCTCCACTTT	CASSSGQENSPLHF
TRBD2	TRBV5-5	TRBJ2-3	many	TGTGCCAGCAGCTTGGACGGGGGGACGGAGGACCCCCCAGATACGCAGTATTTT	CASSLDGGTEDPPDTQYF
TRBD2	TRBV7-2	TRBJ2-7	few	TGTGCCAGCAGCTTACCTGGGACTAGTCACGACTCCGAGCAGTACTTC	CASSLPGTSHDSEQYF
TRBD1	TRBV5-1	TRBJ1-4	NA	TGCGCCAGCAGCTTGGCCGAGGGGGCTCCAACTAATGAAAAACTGTTTTTT	CASSLAEGAPTNEKLFF
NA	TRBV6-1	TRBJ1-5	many	TGTGCCAGCAATCGGTTTAATAGCAATCAGCCCCAGCATTTT	CASNRFNSNQPQHF
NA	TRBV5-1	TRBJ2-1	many	TGCGCCAGCAGCTTGGTAGGCCCTACTAATTACAATGAGCAGTTCTTC	CASSLVGPTNYNEQFF
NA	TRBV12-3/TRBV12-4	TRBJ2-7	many	TGTGCCAGAGTGTCAGGGGGGGACGAGCAGTACTTC	CARVSGGDEQYF
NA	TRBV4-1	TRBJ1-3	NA	TGCGCCAGCAGCCAATCCCAGGGCAGAGGAAACACCATATATTTT	CASSQSQGRGNTIYF
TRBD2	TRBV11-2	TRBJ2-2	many	TGTGCCAGCAGCCGCGGACTAGCGCCCCAAACCGGGGAGCTGTTTTTT	CASSRGLAPQTGELFF
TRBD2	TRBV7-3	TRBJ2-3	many	TGTGCCAGCAGCCACAAGACACTAGCGATAGATACGCAGTATTTT	CASSHKTLAIDTQYF
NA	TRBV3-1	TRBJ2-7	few	TGTGCCAGCAGCCCATCTATCGGGACTCGATACTACGAGCAGTACTTC	CASSPSIGTRYYEQYF
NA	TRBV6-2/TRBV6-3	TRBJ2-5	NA	TGTGCCAGCAGTCCCGCCAGGGGAGAGACCCAGTACTTC	CASSPARGETQYF
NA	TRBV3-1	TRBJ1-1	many	TGTGCCAGCAGCCGGACAGCCGGCACTGAAGCTTTCTTT	CASSRTAGTEAFF
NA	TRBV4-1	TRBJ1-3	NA	TGCGCCAGCAGCCACAACAGCTCCCCTCTCTCTGGAAACACCATATATTTT	CASSHNSSPLSGNTIYF
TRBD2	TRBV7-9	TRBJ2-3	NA	TGTGCCAGCAGGCTAGGCTCGGGGGGGCCGGGCACAGATACGCAGTATTTT	CASRLGSGGPGTDTQYF
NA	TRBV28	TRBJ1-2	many	TGTGCCAGCAGTCATCAGTCGACGGTCTATGGCTACACCTTC	CASSHQSTVYGYTF
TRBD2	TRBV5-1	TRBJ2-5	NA	TGCGCCAGCAGCTTGGAACTAGCGGGGGGCGGAGAGACCCAGTACTTC	CASSLELAGGGETQYF
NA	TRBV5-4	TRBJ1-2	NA	TGTGCCAGCAGTCTTAGAGAGTTCTATGGCTACACCTTC	CASSLREFYGYTF